These 21 T cell receptor beta chains came from one sample sequenced in a study of cytomegalovirus exposure and HLA in healthy donors. Primers for the PCR totalled 60 Vbeta and 13 Jbeta. Measured with immunoSEQ multiplex PCR; TCRdb has only the in-frame clones, and not every one. The profile shows about 190,000 clones, roughly 81% of them singletons. The source material was PBMCs. The receptors were gathered from a woman in her thirties in good health and CMV-seropositive.

The gene calls are TRBV29-1 and TRBJ1-5; D is possibly TRBD1 (5 bases). CDR1 is SQVTM and CDR2 is ANQGSEA in the germline V gene. Trimming stripped 3 bases from V and 5 bases from J, with 11 bases between. CDR3 size: 13 residues. This CDR3 is CSVEGGGDQPQHF. The CDR3 DNA follows: TGCAGCGTTGAGGGGGGAGGCGATCAGCCCCAGCATTTT. The variable domain in full, completed from reference TRBV29-1 and TRBJ1-5, reads SAVISQKPSRDICQRGTSLTIQCQVDSQVTMMFWYRQQPGQSLTLIATANQGSEATYESGFVIDKFPISRPNLTFSTLTVSNMSPEDSSIYLCSVEGGGDQPQHFGDGTRLSIL.

The gene calls are TRBV13 and TRBJ2-3; D unresolved. Germline values: CDR1 PRHDT, CDR2 FYEKMQ (reference sequence). This CDR3 is built from 13 residues. Trimming stripped 6 bases from V and 1 base from J, with 8 bases between. The DNA for the CDR3 is TGTGCCAGCAGTTTCCTAGGCACAGATACGCAGTATTTT. It encodes CASSFLGTDTQYF.

This clone was seen just once. The genes are TRBV4-1 and TRBJ2-7, with TRBD2 matching over 7 bases. The CDR3 extends over 15 amino acids. The germline V gene encodes CDR1 MGHRA and CDR2 YSYEKL. The junction had 8 bases not matched to a gene; V was cut back by 6 bases and J by 0 bases. CDR3 nucleotides: TGCGCCAGCAGTTTAGAAGCGGGAAGCTCCTACGAGCAGTACTTC. It specifies CASSLEAGSSYEQYF.

The chain joins TRBV4-1 to TRBJ2-2; 11 bases align to TRBD1. Germline CDR1 is MGHRA and CDR2 is YSYEKL. V was pared by 4 bases and J by 7 bases, with 5 bases of the junction left unmatched. CDR3 length: 15 residues. CDR3 DNA sequence: TGCGCCAGCAGCCCGCTGGGACAGGGGGACGGGGAGCTGTTTTTT. It yields the protein CASSPLGQGDGELFF.

DNA for the CDR3: TGCGCCAGCAGCTTGGCCGGGACAGGGGGCAACGGGGAGCTGTTTTTT. This gives the protein CASSLAGTGGNGELFF. The chain combines TRBV5-1 with TRBJ2-2, with 12 positions matching TRBD1. Germline lookup yields CDR1 SGHRS and CDR2 YFSETQ. This CDR3 has 16 residues. V gave up 0 bases and J gave up 7 bases; unmatched junction bases: 4.

The rearrangement joins TRBV7-2 to TRBJ1-5, with D perhaps matching TRBD1 (5 bases). The V end lost 5 bases, the J end lost 1 base, and 9 bases lay between the germline ends. Germline CDR1 and CDR2: SGHTA and FQGNSA. The CDR3 is 14 amino acids. The CDR3 sequence is CASSPAGSNQPQHF. DNA for the CDR3: TGTGCCAGCAGCCCCGCAGGGAGCAATCAGCCCCAGCATTTT. The full variable domain, rest sourced from reference TRBV7-2 and TRBJ1-5, is GAGVSQSPSNKVTEKGKDVELRCDPISGHTALYWYRQSLGQGLEFLIYFQGNSAPDKSGLPSDRFSAERTGGSVSTLTIQRTQQEDSAVYLCASSPAGSNQPQHFGDGTRLSIL.

The rearrangement links TRBV11-2 to TRBJ2-1, with D perhaps matching TRBD1 (7 bases). Germline-derived CDR1 and CDR2 are SGHAT and FQNNGV. Trimming shortened V by 4 bases and J by 7 bases, and 14 bases separated the two germline ends. There are 14 residues in the CDR3. The CDR3 nucleotides are TGTGCCAGCAGCTCCCTCCAGGGGGGTAATGAGCAGTTCTTC. This encodes CASSSLQGGNEQFF.

This clone was counted between two and nine times. V usage is TRBV6-5 and J usage is TRBJ1-1; tentative D call: TRBD1 (6 bases). The CDR3 consists of 11 residues. Germline values: CDR1 MNHEY, CDR2 SVGAGI. Trimming took 6 bases from V and 11 from J, leaving 13 bases between them. CDR3 in amino acids: CASSPGARAFF. The CDR3 bases are TGTGCCAGCAGCCCAGGGGCGCGGGCTTTCTTT.

The chain has TRBV18 and TRBJ1-2; no definite D call. Germline CDR1 is KGHSH and CDR2 is LQKENI. The CDR3 totals 12 residues. The ends were cut back, 3 bases at V and 10 bases at J, with 12 bases in the middle. The CDR3 DNA is TGTGCCAGCTCACCTCGTAGCCCCGACTACACCTTC. Its translation is CASSPRSPDYTF.

The chain combines TRBV5-6 with TRBJ2-3, with 8 bases that match TRBD1. The germline V gene encodes CDR1 SGHDT and CDR2 YYEEEE. With V trimmed by 3 bases and J by 9 bases, 9 bases remained unmatched. CDR3 length equals 14 residues. CDR3 region: CASSSTWTGRTQYF. Written as DNA, the CDR3 is TGTGCCAGCAGCTCGACTTGGACAGGGAGAACGCAGTATTTT.

This clone turned up a few times. The rearrangement links TRBV19 to TRBJ2-3; D ambiguous. Trimming pared 4 bases from V and 4 bases from J, leaving 12 bases between. This CDR3 is built from 14 residues. Germline V gene lookup returns CDR1 LNHDA and CDR2 SQIVND (reference sequence). CDR3 sequence (DNA): TGTGCCAGTAGTACCCTTTACAGACCAGATACGCAGTATTTT. It specifies CASSTLYRPDTQYF.

This rearrangement joins TRBV28 to TRBJ1-5; D is possibly TRBD1 (6 bases). Germline CDR1 reads MDHEN; CDR2 reads SYDVKM. The CDR3 consists of 14 residues. Trimming left V 5 bases short and J 5 bases short, with 13 bases between. The CDR3 nucleotides are TGTGCCAGCAGTCTCGGACAGAACTATCAGCCCCAGCATTTT. As protein: CASSLGQNYQPQHF.

In this sample, this clone turned up a few times. The CDR3 loop reads CASSPRWTSGSYEQYF. The CDR3 DNA reads as TGTGCCAGCAGCCCTCGTTGGACTAGCGGATCCTACGAGCAGTACTTC. The chain combines TRBV27 with TRBJ2-7; 10 nucleotides align to TRBD2. Germline CDR1 MNHEY, CDR2 SMNVEV (reference sequence). V shed 6 bases, J shed 1 base, and the junction held 9 bases outside the gene matches. This CDR3 has 16 amino acids.

This chain connects TRBV5-1 to TRBJ2-2; perhaps TRBD1 as D (6 bases). The CDR3 length is 17 residues. Germline loops: CDR1 SGHRS, CDR2 YFSETQ. The V end lost 4 bases, the J end lost 5 bases, and 21 bases lay between the germline ends. CDR3: CASSQKVQGPLTGELFF. The CDR3 DNA reads TGCGCCAGCAGCCAAAAGGTCCAGGGGCCTTTGACCGGGGAGCTGTTTTTT.

The chain uses TRBV11-2 and TRBJ2-5, with 7 positions matching TRBD1. The closer fit of TRBJ2-7 to the DNA end suggests the J call may be wrong. The CDR3 spans 16 residues. Germline assignment: CDR1 SGHAT and CDR2 FQNNGV. In nucleotides, the CDR3 is TGTGCCAGCAGCTCCTTTGGACAGGCCTCAAACTACGAGCAGTACTTC. Protein sequence: CASSSFGQASNYEQYF.

The rearrangement links TRBV28 to TRBJ1-2; possible D gene TRBD1, 6 bases. With 2 bases removed from V and 4 bases from J, the gap between germline ends came to 11 bases. Germline loops: CDR1 MDHEN, CDR2 SYDVKM. The CDR3 runs 14 residues. CDR3 residues: CASSLGRGTYGYTF. The CDR3 DNA follows: TGTGCCAGCAGTTTAGGCAGGGGAACCTATGGCTACACCTTC.

The chain carries TRBV27 and TRBJ2-2, with D possibly matching TRBD2 (6 bases). The V end lost 10 bases, the J end lost 5 bases, and 17 bases lay between the germline ends. CDR3 length: 14 residues. Germline V gene lookup returns CDR1 MNHEY and CDR2 SMNVEV (reference sequence). The CDR3 protein is CATIRSGGTGELFF. The CDR3 region has the DNA TGTGCCACCATTCGGTCCGGGGGAACCGGGGAGCTGTTTTTT.

The rearrangement joins TRBV7-9 to TRBJ2-5; a weak D match, TRBD2 (6 bases). V dropped 1 base and J dropped 5 bases, with 14 bases sitting between them. The CDR3 length is 15 residues. CDR1 is SEHNR, CDR2 FQNEAQ, per germline (reference sequence). CDR3 in DNA: TGTGCCAGCAGCTTAGGGAGGGGCAGGGAGGAGACCCAGTACTTC. Its protein product is CASSLGRGREETQYF.

For this clone: A junction boundary mismatches the germline segment, possibly from a read error. V usage is TRBV7-9 and J usage is TRBJ2-1; D might be TRBD2 (5 bases). The CDR3 contains 14 residues. CDR1 is SEHNR and CDR2 is FQNEAQ in the germline V gene (reference sequence). The CDR3 nucleotides read TGTTCCAGCACCCCCCGGGGATCTGTGAGTGAGCAGTTCTTC. It translates to CSSTPRGSVSEQFF.

This clone was seen a handful of times. The chain combines TRBV6-4 with TRBJ2-3; D is unresolved. Trimming stripped 3 bases from V and 0 bases from J, with 7 bases between. The CDR3 extends over 14 amino acids. Per germline, CDR1 MRHNA and CDR2 SNTAGT. CDR3 in amino acids: CASSEKESTDTQYF. The CDR3, as DNA: TGTGCCAGCAGTGAAAAGGAGAGCACAGATACGCAGTATTTT.

This chain uses TRBV7-9 with TRBJ2-1; perhaps TRBD2 as D (5 bases). Trimming removed 4 bases from V and 12 bases from J, with 16 bases in between. Germline CDR1 and CDR2: SEHNR and FQNEAQ (reference sequence). This CDR3 is 13 amino acids long. The CDR3 DNA reads TGTGCCAGCAGCTCCGGGGTGACACCCGGGCAGTTCTTC. The encoded protein is CASSSGVTPGQFF. Full variable domain (rest looked up from reference TRBV7-9 and TRBJ2-1): DTGVSQNPRHKITKRGQNVTFRCDPISEHNRLYWYRQTLGQGPEFLTYFQNEAQLEKSRLLSDRFSAERPKGSFSTLEIQRTEQGDSAMYLCASSSGVTPGQFFGPGTRLTVL.